The subject of this entry is one TCR beta chain. The antigen is unknown. Amplification started from genomic DNA. Multiplex PCR with 30 forward and 13 reverse primers amplified the TCR beta CDR3. From the multiplex PCR reads, TCRdb called clonotypes with MiXCR, one entry per CDR3 protein. The sample consists of about 250,000 distinct CDR3 sequences, around 47% of them appearing once. The source of the sample is a study of type 1 and type 2 diabetes patients. Study background: From PBMCs, CD4+ and CD8+ T cells were isolated by magnetic microbeads.

General study results and limits: Some HECs seen only in T1D might also appear in more T2D or control samples. Highly-expanded CD4+ clones were few in type 2 diabetes, median one, 3.9% of reads. Type 2 diabetes and control V and J usage correlated highly, 0.8 to 0.97.

Sequenced input: peripheral blood mononuclear cells (PBMCs). The receptor was derived from a man between 18 and 35 years old with type 2 diabetes.

The CDR3 here is CASSLRPGNQPQHF. CDR3 DNA sequence: TGTGCCAGCAGCTTACGACCGGGCAATCAGCCCCAGCATTTT. V gene TRBV7-6 combines with J gene TRBJ1-5; no reliable D call. In germline, CDR1 is SGHVS, CDR2 FNYEAQ. This CDR3 contains 14 residues. Deletions cut 2 bases from V and 2 bases from J, with 7 bases between.